This TCR beta chain was sequenced during a study of T-cell reconstitution after alpha-beta-depleted transplantation in children. This CDR3 region has 12 residues. Trimming removed 3 bases at V and 8 bases at J, with 11 bases between. The library targeted TCRbeta and was prepared with unique molecular identifiers. MiXCR, run by TCRdb on the PCR reads, gives a single entry per CDR3 protein. The data show 200,000 to 300,000 distinct CDR3 sequences, 20% to 30% seen once. This clonotype was seen many times. The chain has TRBV12-3 or TRBV12-4 and TRBJ2-7; TRBD2 is a possible D gene (5 bases). This TCR derives from a girl aged 2 to 10 with Fanconi anemia, due to receive a stem cell transplant. The material sequenced was PBMCs, taken before TCRalphabeta/CD19-depleted stem cell transplant. DNA of the CDR3: TGTGCCAGCAGTTTCGGAGAGGGTAAGCAGTACTTC. Translating it yields CASSFGEGKQYF.